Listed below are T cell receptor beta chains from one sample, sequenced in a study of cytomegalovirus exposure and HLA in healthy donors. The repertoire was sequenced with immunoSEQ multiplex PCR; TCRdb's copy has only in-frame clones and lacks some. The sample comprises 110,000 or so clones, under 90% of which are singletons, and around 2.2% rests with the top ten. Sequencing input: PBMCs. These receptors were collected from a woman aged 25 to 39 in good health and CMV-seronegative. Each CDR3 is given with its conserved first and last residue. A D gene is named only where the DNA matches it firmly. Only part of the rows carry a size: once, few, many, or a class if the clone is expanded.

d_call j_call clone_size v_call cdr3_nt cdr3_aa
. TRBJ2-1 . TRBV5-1 TGCGCCAGCAGCTACCCTCTGGCGGGCCGAGACTACAATGAGCAGTTCTTC CASSYPLAGRDYNEQFF
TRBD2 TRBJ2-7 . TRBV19 TGTGCCAGTAGTATCCAAGCGGGAGTCGAGCAGTACTTC CASSIQAGVEQYF
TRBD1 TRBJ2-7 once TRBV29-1 TGCAGCGTTGGGACAGGGGGCTACGAGCAGTACTTC CSVGTGGYEQYF
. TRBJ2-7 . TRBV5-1 TGCGCCAGCAGCTCCGGCACTACGAAAGAGCAGTACTTC CASSSGTTKEQYF
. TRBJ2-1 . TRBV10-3 TGTGCCATCAGTGACGAAAGCCGTTCCTACAATGAGCAGTTCTTC CAISDESRSYNEQFF
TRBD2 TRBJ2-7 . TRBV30 TGTGCCTGGTCTAGCGGGATGTACGAGCAGTACTTC CAWSSGMYEQYF
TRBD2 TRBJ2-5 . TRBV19 TGTGCCAGTAGTATCGGTGGACTAGCGGGAAGGGAGACCCAGTACTTC CASSIGGLAGRETQYF
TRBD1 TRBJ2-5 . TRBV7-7 TGTGCTAGCAGCTTAGCCTCTGGTTTGGACAGGGGGGTTCGGACCCAGTACTTC CASSLASGLDRGVRTQYF
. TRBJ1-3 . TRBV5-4 TGTGCCAGCAGCGCAGGACAGAGAAACACCATATATTTT CASSAGQRNTIYF
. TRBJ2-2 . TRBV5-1 TGCGCCAGCAGCTTGGCGGGAAGCGGGACCGGGGAGCTGTTTTTT CASSLAGSGTGELFF
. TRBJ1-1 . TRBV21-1 TGTGCCAGCAGCAAGGAGGGACGCTCAAAGGACACTGAAGCTTTCTTT CASSKEGRSKDTEAFF
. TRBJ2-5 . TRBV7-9 TGTGCCAGCAGCCTTGCGCTAGGAGGGCAAGAGACCCAGTACTTC CASSLALGGQETQYF
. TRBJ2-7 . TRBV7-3 TGTGCCAGCAGCTTAACGGGGGTCGGCGGGGACTCCTACGAGCAGTACTTC CASSLTGVGGDSYEQYF
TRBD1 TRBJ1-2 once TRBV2 TGTGCCAGCAGTGAAAGCGGACAGGGGCATAACCCCTATGGCTACACCTTC CASSESGQGHNPYGYTF
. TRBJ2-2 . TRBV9 TGTGCCAGCAGCGTAGCAGGGGTACCCGGGGAGCTGTTTTTT CASSVAGVPGELFF
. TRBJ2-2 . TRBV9 TGTGCCAGCAGCGTAGCTCCAGGCTACGGCACCGGGGAGCTGTTTTTT CASSVAPGYGTGELFF
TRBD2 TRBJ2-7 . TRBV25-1 TGTGCCAGCAGTGACACTCGGCGGGCTAGCGGGAGTGCTGGCGAGCAGTACTTC CASSDTRRASGSAGEQYF
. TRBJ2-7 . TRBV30 TGTGCCTGGAATTCCCAAGCTACCTACGAGCAGTACTTC CAWNSQATYEQYF
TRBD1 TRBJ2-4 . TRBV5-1 TGCGCCAGCATACAGGGGTTCCACCACAGATTAGCCAAAAACATTCAGTACTTC CASIQGFHHRLAKNIQYF
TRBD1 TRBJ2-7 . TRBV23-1 TGCGCCAGCAGGGCAGGGGGCAACGAGCAGTACTTC CASRAGGNEQYF
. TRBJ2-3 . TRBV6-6 TGTGCCACCGCGGAGATCCCAGATACGCAGTATTTT CATAEIPDTQYF
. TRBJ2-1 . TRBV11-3 TGTGCCAGCAGTTCCCGACAGCGGGTGAAGTTCTTC CASSSRQRVKFF
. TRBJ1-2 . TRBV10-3 TGTGCCATCGGGCGGGGGAGGGCTGGCTACACCTTC CAIGRGRAGYTF
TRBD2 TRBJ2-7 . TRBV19 TGTGCCAGTACCCTCCATTGGAGACTAGCGGACGAGCAGTACTTC CASTLHWRLADEQYF
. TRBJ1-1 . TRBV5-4 TGTGCCAGCAGCGGAACAGGAACGGAAGCTTTCTTT CASSGTGTEAFF
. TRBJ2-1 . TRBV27 TGTGCCAGCACCCCGGGACTCAACCTTTGGGATGAGCAGTTCTTC CASTPGLNLWDEQFF
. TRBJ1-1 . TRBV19 TGTGCCAGTAGTACTCTATGGACGCCTGGACATAACTCTGAAGCTTTCTTT CASSTLWTPGHNSEAFF
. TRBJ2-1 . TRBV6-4 TGTGCCAGCAGTTCCTCCGAGTTCCATGAGCAGTTCTTC CASSSSEFHEQFF
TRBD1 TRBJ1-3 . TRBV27 TGTGCCAGCAGGCCTCAGGGGGCTAACACCATATATTTT CASRPQGANTIYF
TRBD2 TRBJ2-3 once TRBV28 TGTGCCAGCAGTTTATTATCCCAAGCGGGGTCTGGTACGCAGTATTTT CASSLLSQAGSGTQYF
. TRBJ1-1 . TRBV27 TGTGCCAGCACCGACTTAATGAACACTGAAGCTTTCTTT CASTDLMNTEAFF
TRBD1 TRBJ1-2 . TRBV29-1 TGCAGCGTGCAGGGGGTAGGTGGCTACACCTTC CSVQGVGGYTF
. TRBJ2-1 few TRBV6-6 TGTGCCAGCAGTTACTCGCGCGTCTACAATGAGCAGTTCTTC CASSYSRVYNEQFF
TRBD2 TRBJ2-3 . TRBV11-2 TGTGCCAGCAGCTTAGTTAGGACTAGCGGGTTATTCACAGATACGCAGTATTTT CASSLVRTSGLFTDTQYF
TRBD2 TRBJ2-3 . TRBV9 TGTGCCAGCAGCGTAGCCAGCGGGACTAGCACAGATACGCAGTATTTT CASSVASGTSTDTQYF
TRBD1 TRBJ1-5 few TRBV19 TGTGCCAGTAACCCGACAGGGCGAAGCCTCAATCAGCCCCAGCATTTT CASNPTGRSLNQPQHF
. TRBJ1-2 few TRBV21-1 TGTGCCAGCAGCATCAGGGTAATGAACTATGGCTACACCTTC CASSIRVMNYGYTF
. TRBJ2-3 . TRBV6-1 TGTGCCAGCAGTTCAAGCGGGTTCGGCACAGATACGCAGTATTTT CASSSSGFGTDTQYF
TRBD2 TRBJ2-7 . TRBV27 TGTGCCAGCAGTTTAAACGGCGGGAGCTACGAGCAGTACTTC CASSLNGGSYEQYF
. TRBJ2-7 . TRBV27 TGTGCCAGCAGTTTTTCTGGGGGACAAGTCTACGAGCAGTACTTC CASSFSGGQVYEQYF
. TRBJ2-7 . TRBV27 TGTGCCAGCAGGCCATGGGGCGGTACCTACGAGCAGTACTTC CASRPWGGTYEQYF
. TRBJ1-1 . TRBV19 TGTGCCAGTAGTCCCGGGACATCAACGGGGACTGAAGCTTTCTTT CASSPGTSTGTEAFF
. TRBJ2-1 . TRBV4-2 TGTGCCAGCAGCCCTAAGGGCGGGACCCTCTACAATGAGCAGTTCTTC CASSPKGGTLYNEQFF
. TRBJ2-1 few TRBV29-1 TGCAGCGTTGATTCGATAGGGTACAGGGTCTATGAGCAGTTCTTC CSVDSIGYRVYEQFF
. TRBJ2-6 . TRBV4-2 TGTGCCAGCAGCGAAACCGGACAGACCGGCTCTGGGGCCAACGTCCTGACTTTC CASSETGQTGSGANVLTF
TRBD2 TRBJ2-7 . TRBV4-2 TGTGCCAGCAGCCCCCGACTAGCGGGAGGGCCCTCGAACGAGCAGTACTTC CASSPRLAGGPSNEQYF
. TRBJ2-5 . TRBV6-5 TGTGCCAGCAAACTAGGAGAGACCCAGTACTTC CASKLGETQYF
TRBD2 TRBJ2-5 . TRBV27 TGTGCCAGCAGTTTATCGCTGGCGGGAGCCCATGTGGCCCAGTACTTC CASSLSLAGAHVAQYF
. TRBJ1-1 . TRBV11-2 TGTGCCAGCAGTTCCGTTGGCGGGGGTTTGGCTGAAGCTTTCTTT CASSSVGGGLAEAFF
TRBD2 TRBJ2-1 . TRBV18 TGTGCCAGCCAACGGACTAGGGGATACAATGAGCAGTTCTTC CASQRTRGYNEQFF
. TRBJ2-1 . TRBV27 TGTGCCAGCGGACAATGGCCTCTCTCGCAGGCCTACAATGAGCAGTTCTTC CASGQWPLSQAYNEQFF
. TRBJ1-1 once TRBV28 TGTGCCAGCACCCGCCTACAGGTTAAGGGAACTGAAGCTTTCTTT CASTRLQVKGTEAFF
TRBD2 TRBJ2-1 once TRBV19 TGTGCCAGTAGTATTGAGGGACTAACCTACAATGAGCAGTTCTTC CASSIEGLTYNEQFF
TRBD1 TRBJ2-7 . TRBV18 TGTGCCAGCTCACCGACAGGGGGCATGAACGAGCAGTACTTC CASSPTGGMNEQYF
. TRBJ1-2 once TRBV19 TGTGCCAGTAGTATAAAGGAAACGGCGGGTGGCTACACCTTC CASSIKETAGGYTF
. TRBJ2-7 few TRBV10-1 TGCGCCAGTCCATACAGCAGCAGCTCCTACGAGCAGTACTTC CASPYSSSSYEQYF
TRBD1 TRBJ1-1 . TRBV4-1 TGCGCCAGCAGCCAAATGCCAGGGGGCGGGAGAACTGAAGCTTTCTTT CASSQMPGGGRTEAFF